This record covers a single T cell receptor (beta chain). Its target antigen remains unknown. Within one base of it there is no much larger clone, and no base qualities were kept. The data derive from a study of T cells in localized non-small cell lung cancer (dated by TCRdb to about 2020). Broadly, across the study: The study examined T cell repertoires in approximately 240 patients with early-stage NSCLC and compared tumors with uninvolved tumor-adjacent lungs. All 230 or so NSCLC patients in the cohort were treatment-naive and had localized lung tumors that were resected. NSCLC patients had a mean age of around 70 years, and more than 120 were male and 107 female.

Results and caveats for the whole study, not just this receptor: Because multi-region tumor sequencing was not performed, intratumor heterogeneity could not be ruled out. Longer overall survival was associated with higher blood T cell density, whereas shorter survival was associated with higher adjacent-lung clonality. Because the study design was exploratory, TCR variables were selected using unadjusted p-values without false-discovery rate correction. A median of approximately 53 of the top 100 tumor clones turned up in the paired uninvolved adjacent lung, and under 30 of those clones also ranked among the top 100 of that same adjacent lung. Uninvolved tumor-adjacent lung showed the highest T cell clonality, higher than tumor, which suggests more focused antigenic responses in the uninvolved tumor-adjacent lung.

TCR beta CDR3 regions were sequenced from DNA using the immunoSEQ Assay. From the authors' description of their analysis: T cell density was computed as TCR beta template counts normalized to usable DNA estimated by amplifying housekeeping genes. Richness was estimated using the preseqR package, with extrapolation to 400,000 templates for PBMC samples and to 120,000 templates for tissue samples. Clonality was defined by subtracting Pielou's evenness from one. Differential abundance testing on productive amino-acid clonotypes, with a minimum total count of 5 and an alpha of 0.1, was used to identify tissue-enriched TCRs. The Jaccard Index and the Morisita Overlap Index were used to quantify repertoire overlap between compartments. TCR beta CDR3s were clustered by GLIPH together with public tetramer-defined viral CDR3s, and at least three viral sequences plus V-gene enrichment were required for viral motifs. Drawn from immuneACCESS, this table holds only the in-frame rearrangements with V and J called that TCRdb kept. Clones are partly lost; checked studies trace under half to an unresolved V gene and leave the rest unexplained. That table is the source of V, J and clone size, and D and trimming were worked out from the DNA. The sample yields around 50,000 clones; more than 80% were counted once. The ten largest make up approximately 5.2% of the sample.

At diagnosis, tumor, uninvolved tumor-adjacent lung and peripheral blood were collected and then preserved as a mix of FFPE and fresh-frozen material. Blood samples were analyzed as peripheral blood mononuclear cells for TCR repertoire profiling. In the germline V gene, CDR1 corresponds to SNHLY and CDR2 to FYNNEI. Taken from cysteine to phenylalanine, the CDR3 has 15 residues. Just the 45-base CDR3 DNA is kept, in frame starting at base 1. V loses 3 bases, J loses 2 bases, and the germline ends lie 13 bases apart. The rearranged chain carries TRBV2 and TRBJ2-5; TRBD2 is possibly the D segment (7 matching bases). The receptor comes from a woman aged 40 to 75 with stage I lung adenocarcinoma. Sequencing was performed on peripheral blood, taken before any cancer treatment. The DNA reads as follows: TGTGCCAGCAGTGACGGGGGGCTGGGGCAAGAGACCCAGTACTTC. Its translation is CASSDGGLGQETQYF.